Sequencing of this T cell receptor (beta chain) was carried out in a study of OX40 agonist ivuxolimab in advanced cancers. Study information: It was permissible to have had prior anti-PD-1, anti-PD-L1 or anti-CTLA-4 therapy, and over 35% had some. Findings of the study overall: Clones of CD4+ and CD8+ blood T cells grew by week 6 at doses of 0.1 to 3.0 mg/kg. Researchers report that CD8+ T cells had, on average, more expanded clones than CD4+.

The CDR3 spans 16 residues. The germline CDR1 and CDR2 sequences are SGHRS and YFSETQ. V was shortened by 0 bases and J by 4 bases, with 14 bases between the two germline ends. The sample holds one count of this clone. As yet, its antigen is unknown. Produced via immunoSEQ multiplex PCR; TCRdb's table is partial and in-frame only. The sample holds approximately 77,000 clones; around 83% are singletons and the top ten take 2.2%. The chain is built from TRBV5-1 and TRBJ1-5; D unresolved. The sequencing used CD4+ or CD8+ T cells sorted from blood, collected in a trial of the OX40 agonist ivuxolimab. This clonotype was sampled from an adult with an advanced solid tumor such as melanoma, head and neck, liver or kidney cancer. The CDR3 region is CASSLDPSDANQPQHF. The CDR3 DNA reads as TGCGCCAGCAGCTTGGACCCCTCGGACGCGAATCAGCCCCAGCATTTT. The complete variable domain, with remaining parts taken from reference TRBV5-1 and TRBJ1-5, reads KAGVTQTPRYLIKTRGQQVTLSCSPISGHRSVSWYQQTPGQGLQFLFEYFSETQRNKGNFPGRFSGRQFSNSRSEMNVSTLELGDSALYLCASSLDPSDANQPQHFGDGTRLSIL.